This TCR beta chain derives from a study of blood T cell repertoires in COVID-19. Study overall: Acute and convalescent COVID-19 samples came from the United States, Italy and Spain. T cells, B-cell-depleted T cells, or PBMCs supplied cDNA or gDNA.

Per the original data handling: Cell counts per sample came from amplifying reference gene primers. Sequencing was performed with immunoSEQ multiplex PCR; in TCRdb, only in-frame clones are kept and a portion is missing. V, J and clone size derive from that table, while D and trimming were established from the DNA sequence. Of 200,000 or so clones in the sample, about nine tenths were seen once. V lost 1 base and J lost 6, with 11 bases in between. Germline V gives CDR1 MNHEY, CDR2 SVGEGT. There are 14 residues in the CDR3. The rearrangement uses TRBV6-2 or TRBV6-3 and TRBJ2-3; D call uncertain. Source material: peripheral blood. The TCR originated in a man in his sixties who had recovered from COVID-19. CDR3 nucleotides: TGTGCCAGCAGTTACTATTCGAGAGGTGATACGCAGTATTTT. Protein product: CASSYYSRGDTQYF.